This T cell receptor beta chain came from a study of CD8 T cells in ankylosing spondylitis (dated by TCRdb to about 2017). In the study overall: The study set out to find disease-linked TCR variants by profiling T cell receptor beta repertoires in ankylosing spondylitis patients and healthy donors. Peripheral blood was sampled, and synovial fluid was additionally collected from ankylosing spondylitis patients. The whole study cohort included 90 to 120 healthy donors and 20 to 30 ankylosing spondylitis patients. General conclusions and limits of the study: Some TCR beta motif variants had previously been reported in synovial fluid and blood of reactive arthritis patients, which suggested common disease-initiation mechanisms. The disease-linked clones were reported to be significantly enriched in matched synovial fluid samples from ankylosing spondylitis patients. Blood from ankylosing spondylitis patients appeared to be characterized by a TCR beta motif made up of under ten highly homologous amino acid variants. A CD8+ phenotype was shown by the disease-linked clones, which were found at relatively low frequencies in peripheral blood.

The trim is 1 base for V and 4 bases for J, with a gap of 13 bases between the germline ends. CDR1 and CDR2, looked up from the germline V gene (reference sequence), are SEHNR and FQNEAQ. The CDR3 covers 15 residues, taking in both the cysteine and the phenylalanine. Only CDR3 DNA is held: 45 bases, read in frame from base 1. This sample was sequenced with an Illumina HiSeq 2500. TCR beta libraries were prepared by quantitative 5'-RACE with molecular barcodes. The authors processed their data as follows. Disease-linked TCR variants were identified with a new computational method built on a probabilistic model of VDJ rearrangement. TCRdb took the public reads, trimmed them with fastp at Q25, ran MiXCR for clone calling and kept in-frame beta chains. Rows with a matching CDR3 protein are joined into one entry that keeps the most common DNA and genes. The V and J calls follow TCRdb's processing rather than the paper's. The sample table contains about 360,000 distinct CDR3 sequences; only one count was recorded for 20% to 25% of them. The ten largest clonotypes hold roughly 14% of the sample.

In this sample, this clonotype turned up a few times. This receptor's antigen is unknown. Base qualities are not at hand, and no much larger clone is one base apart. This sequence was found in a male donor with ankylosing spondylitis or in good health (not recorded which). The chain was built from TRBV7-9 and TRBJ2-5, with an unclear D gene assignment. The source material was blood, either unsorted or a sorted T cell fraction (not recorded which). The CDR3 corresponds to CASSLDVAVGETQYF. The sequenced DNA: TGTGCCAGCAGCTTAGATGTGGCAGTTGGAGAGACCCAGTACTTC.